This T cell receptor (beta chain) was captured by sequencing in a study of shared clonotypes between healthy human individuals. Study background: Per donor, three plates held CD4 naive cells, three held CD4 memory, two held CD8 naive and one held CD8 memory.

Whole-study findings and limits: Shared clonotypes across all four donors exceeded non-shared ones in generation probability.

Genomic DNA (from each subset) was split evenly across several immunoSEQ plates. Per the study methods: Filtering differed since immunoSEQ provided only junctions, with no quality scores. TCRdb's table, derived via immunoSEQ multiplex PCR, lists solely in-frame clones and lacks some. Clone size and V and J calls were adopted from that table, with D and trimming inferred from the DNA. The sample lists some 500,000 clones, almost 97% seen once, with 0.06% in the top ten. Germline CDR1 is ENHRY and CDR2 is SYGVKD. The CDR3 is 15 residues long. The V gene lost 2 bases and the J gene lost 5 bases, with 15 bases spanning the gap. Concerning this clone itself: Its target is not known.

The chain joins TRBV10-3 to TRBJ1-2; D possibly corresponds to TRBD1 (6 bases). This clonotype was sampled from a woman aged 25-40 years in good health. The specimen sequenced was naive CD4+ T cells sorted from blood. Subset here: CD45RA+ positively selected. CDR3 loop: CAISEGQPALYGYTF. In nucleotides, the CDR3 is TGTGCCATCAGTGAGGGACAGCCCGCCCTATATGGCTACACCTTC.